Here is one T cell receptor beta chain with its context. Its antigen is unidentified. Random hexamers primed reverse transcription of about 0.5 to 1 ug RNA. TCRdb re-called the immunoSEQ multiplex PCR reads with MiXCR, one entry per CDR3 protein. Found here are about 200,000 distinct CDR3 sequences, more than 90% of them singletons; the top ten hold about 0.093%. These data originate in a study of CD8 T cells in Susac syndrome. Study observations and caveats: Individuals included in the TCR sequencing and HLA analysis were acknowledged by the study to be relatively few in number.

The clonotype comes from a human donor with multiple sclerosis. The sample consisted of CD4+ T cells from PBMCs.

This CDR3 is CASSQDGAWSYEQYF. CDR3 sequence (DNA): TGTGCCAGCAGCCAAGATGGAGCATGGAGCTACGAGCAGTACTTC. The chain is built from TRBV3-1 and TRBJ2-7, with no clear D. The CDR3 has 15 amino acids. Germline V CDR1 and CDR2: LGHDT, YNNKEL (reference sequence). V gave up 0 bases and J gave up 3 bases, with 12 bases separating them.